The TCR beta chain under discussion was sequenced for a study of cytomegalovirus exposure and HLA in healthy donors. Study-level background: Around 89 million unique TCRs from HLA-typed donors made up an early data release. Overall study findings and caveats: Cytomegalovirus-associated status was assigned to 164 TCR beta chains.

13 Jbeta primers and 60 Vbeta primers were used for the PCR. The repertoire was sequenced with immunoSEQ multiplex PCR; TCRdb's copy has only in-frame clones and lacks some. The table records fewer than 200,000 clones, about 78% of them present only once. Though nominally healthy at sampling, donors likely had unrecorded immune exposures. V lost 4 bases and J lost 4; bases outside the gene matches: 7. The CDR3 is 15 residues long. The germline CDR1 and CDR2 sequences are MNHNS and SASEGT. Points on this clone: The antigen is not known.

Input material: PBMCs. This chain connects TRBV6-1 to TRBJ2-7, with 10 bases fitting TRBD2. This sequence was found in a man aged 35 to 55 in good health and CMV-seronegative. The CDR3 loop is CASSVGLSGGYEQYF. Written as DNA, the CDR3 is TGTGCCAGCAGTGTAGGGCTTAGCGGGGGGTACGAGCAGTACTTC.